The present entry profiles one T cell receptor beta chain with its context. Its antigen remains unidentified. PCR primers comprised 60 Vbeta and 13 Jbeta primers. The assay was immunoSEQ multiplex PCR, and TCRdb's table has in-frame clones only and misses some. The sample has about 200,000 clones; 79% are singletons. Trimming took off 3 bases at V and 1 base at J, with 15 bases between the two ends. The CDR3 extends over 16 amino acids. CDR1 and CDR2 (germline): KGHSH, LQKENI. This entry is derived from a study of cytomegalovirus exposure and HLA in healthy donors. Study details: Inside one of the first data releases sat about 85 million unique TCRs taken from HLA-typed donors.

Study results and limitations: Some public TCRs appeared in many individuals, while most sequences were rare.

Sequenced input: PBMCs. This sequence originates from a woman between 45 and 65 years old in good health and CMV-seronegative. The J gene is TRBJ2-5, the V gene TRBV18; D is perhaps TRBD2 (5 bases). CDR3 nucleotides: TGTGCCAGCTCACCCCCGTGGAGGAGCAGCCAAGAGACCCAGTACTTC. Translated, it gives CASSPPWRSSQETQYF.